This T cell receptor beta chain originates from a study of blood T cells in healthy people across ages (dated by TCRdb to the mid-2010s). Background on the whole study: In model experiments, template switching captured about one uniquely barcoded TCR beta cDNA molecule for every two T cells. To track age-related changes in TCR beta repertoire diversity, the study relied on deep sequencing normalized with unique cDNA molecular identifiers. Two additional independent replicas of 1 million unique cDNA reads from the same blood draw were analyzed for two donors (one aged 18 to 30 and one aged 80 or older). The donors were split into four age groups: young (average around 15 years), middle-aged (roughly 40), aged (approximately 59) and long-lived (over 80). Donors of different ages were randomly distributed across sequencing lanes to avoid experimental bias.

What the work shows at the level of the full study, not this receptor alone: Observed TCR beta diversity per million T cells fell roughly linearly with age, and a significant reduction was already apparent by age about 38. There was a strong correlation between observed TCR beta diversity and the percentage of naive T cells measured by flow cytometry. Estimates of total diversity based on one million sequenced T cells were considered lower bounds and underestimates. Because profiling used bulk unsorted PBMCs, naive and antigen-experienced compartments could not be compared conclusively. Because donor CMV infection status was unknown, age-related changes in expanded clonotypes were potentially confounded. Compared with the aged group, the long-lived group had more naive CD4+ T cells, fewer expanded clones and increased TCR diversity, a pattern suggesting age selection.

To prepare the library, 5' RACE was applied. The listed sequencing device is Illumina HiSeq 2500. A second PCR of 7 to 11 cycles was performed with a sample-barcoded 5' primer and a J-beta primer mix. A unique molecular identifier was introduced onto each TCR beta cDNA molecule by a template-switch 5' adaptor carrying 12 random nucleotides. At least 2.5 million CDR3-containing paired-end reads were obtained from each sample. First-strand cDNA synthesis was performed from all RNA using the Mint cDNA synthesis kit, with priming by a TRBC-specific oligonucleotide. After uracil-DNA glycosylase treatment, a first 18-cycle PCR used universal primers M1SS and BC2_uni_R on all cDNA. The study's own analysis went as follows. Each sample was normalized by randomly selecting 1 million high-quality reads, each carrying a distinct molecular identifier. Reads with shared molecular identifiers were discarded instead of being binned into consensus sequences. MiTCR, with a Q25 quality threshold and the strictest error-elimination algorithm, was used for CDR3 identification, clonotype clustering and error correction. A nonparametric unseen species model using Euler transformation provided a lower-bound estimate of total TCR beta diversity. The raw public reads went through TCRdb reprocessing: fastp at Q25, MiXCR clone calling, in-frame beta chains kept. Every distinct CDR3 protein forms one entry, paired with its most common genes and DNA. TCRdb's processing, not the study's, gives the V and J calls here. For this sample the table gives fewer than 700,000 distinct CDR3 sequences, of which 40% to 45% were detected only once. About 32% of the sample is held by the ten biggest clonotypes.

V is reduced by 0 bases and J by 5 bases, leaving a spacing of 7 bases between them. The CDR3 sequence holds 13 residues, the cysteine and phenylalanine included. Of all the DNA, just the CDR3 is kept, 39 bases in frame from base 1. Reading the germline V gene (reference sequence) gives CDR1 SEHNR and CDR2 FQNEAQ. Donors were about 36 systemically healthy Caucasian individuals from Russia aged about 6 to 100 years. Each donor gave ten milliliters of peripheral blood, drawn into EDTA-treated Vacutainer tubes. PBMCs were isolated by Ficoll-Paque density-gradient centrifugation, with at least 6.5 million obtained per sample. Trizol reagent was used to extract total RNA from PBMCs, with at least 5.5 micrograms per sample. The percentages of naive CD45RAhigh/CD27high T cells were determined by flow cytometry on a PBMC aliquot from every donor. With regard to this clonotype: It lacks a known antigen. Qualities for individual bases were not recorded, and no much larger clone is one base off.

The sequence was obtained from a man older than 75 in good health. The chain is made from TRBV7-9 and TRBJ2-5; no D gene can be assigned with confidence. Sequenced: blood. The base sequence is TGTGCCAGCAGCTTAGCGGGGATCGAGACCCAGTACTTC. The translation is CASSLAGIETQYF.